Listed here are 17 T cell receptor beta chains from one sample, sequenced in a study of breast tumors, draining lymph nodes, adjacent tissues. TCRdb passed the multiplex PCR reads through MiXCR, listing each CDR3 protein once. The sample yields some 250,000 distinct CDR3 sequences, less than 40% seen once. Samples came from axillary lymph nodes draining the breast cancer. Sequenced input: axillary lymph node tissue. These receptors originate from a female donor with breast cancer. Some clones in this sample may be carry-over from other donors' samples.

This clonotype was detected only a few times. The rearrangement links TRBV19 to TRBJ2-5; 7 bases fit TRBD2. Per germline, CDR1 LNHDA and CDR2 SQIVND (reference sequence). V was pared by 1 base and J by 5 bases, with 4 bases of the junction left unmatched. The CDR3 runs 14 residues. The CDR3 region has the DNA TGTGCCAGTAGTATAGGCGGGAGAGGGGAGACCCAGTACTTC. It specifies CASSIGGRGETQYF. Full variable domain (remainder filled in from reference TRBV19 and TRBJ2-5): DGGITQSPKYLFRKEGQNVTLSCEQNLNHDAMYWYRQDPGQGLRLIYYSQIVNDFQKGDIAEGYSVSREKKESFPLTVTSAQKNPTAFYLCASSIGGRGETQYFGPGTRLLVL.

The chain links TRBV15 to TRBJ1-2, with 9 bases that match TRBD1. The CDR3 runs 14 residues. Germline CDR1 and CDR2: LNHNV and YYDKDF (reference sequence). V lost 3 bases, J lost 4 bases, and 3 bases stayed unmatched. The chain's CDR3 is CATSSSDRGYGYTF. The CDR3 DNA follows: TGTGCCACCAGCAGCTCGGACAGGGGCTATGGCTACACCTTC.

This clonotype has at least ten counts. V gene TRBV6-6 combines with J gene TRBJ1-6; D call uncertain. The CDR3 runs to 14 residues. Trimming shortened V by 5 bases and J by 10 bases, and 15 bases separated the two germline ends. From germline, CDR1 is MNHNY and CDR2 SVGAGI (reference sequence). The CDR3 bases are TGTGCCAGCAGTGTCCGGGCTGAACACTCACCCCTCCACTTT. It specifies CASSVRAEHSPLHF.

This clonotype occurred many times. The chain joins TRBV9 to TRBJ1-2; TRBD1 might be the D (5 bases). V dropped 3 bases and J dropped 8 bases, with 17 bases sitting between them. The CDR3 contains 14 residues. Germline V lookup: CDR1 SGDLS, CDR2 YYNGEE. The CDR3 here is CASSEMRGVDGYTF. The CDR3 nucleotides read TGTGCCAGCAGCGAAATGAGGGGTGTTGACGGCTACACCTTC.

The rearrangement uses TRBV11-1 and TRBJ2-1; tentatively, D is TRBD1 or TRBD2 (6 bases each). V gave up 5 bases and J gave up 12 bases, with 26 bases separating them. Germline V CDR1 and CDR2: SGHAT, FQDESV (reference sequence). This CDR3 contains 16 residues. In nucleotides, the CDR3 is TGTGCCAGCAGCCAATTCAGGGGAGGCCCGGCGCGCGGGCAGTTCTTC. It specifies CASSQFRGGPARGQFF.

This chain connects TRBV5-1 to TRBJ2-3; unclear D gene. The V gene's germline CDR1 is SGHRS and CDR2 YFSETQ. CDR3 length: 10 amino acids. The V end lost 3 bases, the J end lost 6 bases, and 2 bases lay between the germline ends. The CDR3 region is CASSWDTQYF. The DNA for the CDR3 is TGCGCCAGCAGCTGGGATACGCAGTATTTT.

This clonotype was counted many times. V and J are TRBV20-1 and TRBJ1-3, with D unclear. CDR1 is DFQATT and CDR2 is SNEGSKA in the germline V gene (reference sequence). This CDR3 is 12 amino acids long. Trimming left V 2 bases short and J 4 bases short, with 6 bases between. The CDR3 nucleotides are TGCAGTGCTAGAATACTGGGAAACACCATATATTTT. Residues: CSARILGNTIYF.

In its sample, this clonotype was seen a few times. The chain links TRBV24-1 to TRBJ2-7; D may be TRBD1 (7 bases). Germline V CDR1 and CDR2: KGHDR, SFDVKD. The CDR3 covers 14 residues. The V end lost 11 bases, the J end lost 4 bases, and 20 bases lay between the germline ends. Written as DNA, the CDR3 is TGTGCCAGCAGCCAAGGAGGGACAGCATACGAGCAGTACTTC. Amino acid sequence: CASSQGGTAYEQYF.

The table lists this clonotype with a few counts. The chain combines TRBV12-3 or TRBV12-4 with TRBJ2-4, with D unresolved. The CDR3 covers 14 residues. With 3 bases removed from V and 3 bases from J, the gap between germline ends came to 9 bases. The CDR3 sequence is CASSFGPGKNIQYF. DNA of the CDR3: TGTGCCAGCAGTTTCGGTCCTGGCAAAAACATTCAGTACTTC.

This clonotype was seen many times. V is TRBV5-1 and J is TRBJ1-2; D perhaps matches TRBD1 (6 bases). The ends were cut back, 0 bases at V and 1 base at J, with 7 bases in the middle. The CDR3 runs to 14 residues. Germline V gene lookup returns CDR1 SGHRS and CDR2 YFSETQ. The DNA of the CDR3 is TGCGCCAGCAGCTTGGTAGGGGGTAACTATGGCTACACCTTC. This encodes CASSLVGGNYGYTF.

The V call is TRBV29-1, the J call TRBJ2-7, with D tentatively TRBD2 (6 bases). V dropped 8 bases and J dropped 9 bases, with 20 bases sitting between them. This CDR3 spans 12 amino acids. CDR1 and CDR2 from the germline V gene are SQVTM and ANQGSEA. This CDR3 reads CSLDGTLGAQYF. The CDR3 DNA sequence: TGCAGCTTGGATGGGACTCTCGGTGCGCAGTACTTC.

The V gene is TRBV20-1, the J gene TRBJ1-5; no firm D call. In germline, CDR1 is DFQATT, CDR2 SNEGSKA (reference sequence). V lost 5 bases to trimming and J lost 5 bases, with 10 bases between them. CDR3 length: 12 amino acids. This chain's CDR3 is CSASREDQPQHF. CDR3 DNA sequence: TGCAGTGCTTCCCGGGAGGATCAGCCCCAGCATTTT.

The chain has TRBV5-1 and TRBJ2-3; 14 positions match TRBD2. The CDR3 runs 15 residues. Germline CDR1 is SGHRS and CDR2 is YFSETQ. V lost 5 bases to trimming and J lost 5 bases; unmatched junction nucleotides: 4. CDR3 coding DNA: TGCGCCAGCAGGCCGGGACTAGCGGGAGTAGATACGCAGTATTTT. It codes for CASRPGLAGVDTQYF.

The chain has TRBV25-1 and TRBJ2-3; 15 nucleotides align to TRBD2. V shed 1 base, J shed 1 base, and the junction held 0 bases outside the gene matches. Germline-derived CDR1 and CDR2 are MGHDK and SYGVNS. This CDR3 contains 17 residues. CDR3 DNA: TGTGCCAGCAGTGAATGGACTAGCGGGGGGGGCACAGATACGCAGTATTTT. Translation gives CASSEWTSGGGTDTQYF.

The rearrangement links TRBV19 to TRBJ1-2, with D hard to call. V lost 9 bases and J lost 7, with 9 bases in between. The CDR3 length is 10 residues. Germline values: CDR1 LNHDA, CDR2 SQIVND (reference sequence). Here the CDR3 DNA reads TGTGCCAGCCTACGGGGTGGCTACACCTTC. Its translation: CASLRGGYTF.

This clonotype was counted between two and nine times. A much more abundant neighbour one base away suggests this may be a read error. This sequence joins TRBV7-6 and TRBJ1-3; 10 nucleotides agree with TRBD1. From germline, CDR1 is SGHVS and CDR2 FNYEAQ. This CDR3 has 15 residues. CDR3 sequence (DNA): TGTGCCAGCAGCTATGGGACAGGGGCTGGAAACACCATACATTTT. Its translation: CASSYGTGAGNTIHF.

This clonotype is judged medium-sized (0.01 to 0.1%). The chain combines TRBV2 with TRBJ1-4, with a weak D call TRBD1 (5 bases). There are 14 residues in the CDR3. CDR1 is SNHLY, CDR2 FYNNEI, per germline. V lost 5 bases and J 8 bases, leaving 15 bases between the germline ends. The CDR3 region has the DNA TGTGCCAGCAGTCGACAGTTAAGCGGAGAAAAACTGTTTTTT. This codes for CASSRQLSGEKLFF. Filled out from reference TRBV2 and TRBJ1-4, the complete variable domain reads EPEVTQTPSHQVTQMGQEVILRCVPISNHLYFYWYRQILGQKVEFLVSFYNNEISEKSEIFDDQFSVERPDGSNFTLKIRSTKLEDSAMYFCASSRQLSGEKLFFGSGTQLSVL.